This T cell receptor beta chain was identified in a study of T-cell reconstitution after alpha-beta-depleted transplantation in children. The TCRbeta library incorporated unique molecular identifiers. From the PCR reads, TCRdb called clonotypes with MiXCR, one entry per CDR3 protein. This repertoire shows 200,000 to 250,000 distinct CDR3 sequences, approximately 9.5% found once; its top ten account for approximately 6.2%. CDR1 MRHNA and CDR2 SNTAGT come from the germline V gene. V was pared by 4 bases and J by 4 bases, with 13 bases between. The CDR3 loop spans 14 amino acids. This clonotype was obtained from a human donor who donated a stem cell graft to a child with acute lymphoblastic leukemia. The J gene is TRBJ1-1, the V gene TRBV6-4; D may be TRBD1 (5 bases). Sequences were derived from PBMCs from the stem cell graft donor, sampled from the stem cell graft. The CDR3 DNA reads as TGTGCCAGCAGTGGGGGAAGGGGATCCACTGAAGCTTTCTTT. It is translated as CASSGGRGSTEAFF.